This TCR beta chain was obtained from a study of PD-L1 blockade in urothelial cancer. Stated time point: peripheral blood 6 weeks after treatment start. Pretreatment and on-treatment samples were taken, numbering 1 to 8 per patient. Using immunoSEQ multiplex PCR, the repertoire was profiled, and TCRdb retains in-frame clones only, with some absent. This table has about 120,000 clones, roughly 89% appearing once. V was clipped by 0 bases and J by 3 bases, with 14 bases between them. CDR1 and CDR2 from the germline V gene are SQVTM and ANQGSEA. The CDR3 has 15 amino acids. This sample comprised PBMCs, obtained around atezolizumab (anti-PD-L1) treatment. The chain employs TRBV29-1 and TRBJ1-2; no definite D call. This clonotype originated in a man aged 60-69 years with urothelial cancer. The CDR3 region has the DNA TGCAGCGTTGAAGATCTAGGCCGAGTACACTATGGCTACACCTTC. It translates to CSVEDLGRVHYGYTF.